Listed below are T cell receptor beta chains from one sample, sequenced in a study of regulatory T cells in long-lasting Graves disease. TCRdb recomputed calls from the multiplex PCR reads with MiXCR, one row per CDR3 protein. Among under 800,000 distinct CDR3 sequences listed, about 15% were seen once. This sample also belongs to another study, concerning T cells in Graves' hyperthyroidism and ophthalmopathy.

The starting material was peripheral blood mononuclear cells (PBMCs), obtained at new diagnosis, from a patient treated with antithyroid drugs. Receptor source: a woman between 25 and 40 years old with Graves disease. Each CDR3 is given with its conserved first and last residue. D genes are given only for firm matches. Expanded clones get a size class; other rows say once, few or many, or leave the size out.

v_call	clone_size	j_call	d_call	cdr3_nt	cdr3_aa
TRBV19	many	TRBJ1-1	-	TGTGCCAGTAGCAGGCCGGGCACTGAAGCTTTCTTT	CASSRPGTEAFF
TRBV20-1	-	TRBJ1-5	TRBD1	TGCAGTGCCCCAAAGACAGGGTCAAATCAGCCCCAGCATTTT	CSAPKTGSNQPQHF
TRBV27	-	TRBJ2-7	TRBD2	TGTGCCAGCAGTGATAGCGGGAGATGGCGGTACGAGCAGTACTTC	CASSDSGRWRYEQYF
TRBV6-9	few	TRBJ2-5	-	TGTGCCAGCAGTTACCAAAGACAAGAGACCCAGTACTTC	CASSYQRQETQYF
TRBV18	many	TRBJ2-7	-	TGTGCCAGCTCACCGGGGGTCTACGAGCAGTACTTC	CASSPGVYEQYF
TRBV5-1	many	TRBJ2-1	TRBD2	TGCGCCAGCAGCTTGGGGCTAGCGGGAGTATATGAGCAGTTCTTC	CASSLGLAGVYEQFF
TRBV20-1	many	TRBJ2-7	-	TGCAGTGCTAGACGACAGGATCAGGTCCCCCCCTACGAGCAGTACTTC	CSARRQDQVPPYEQYF
TRBV5-4	few	TRBJ1-6	-	TGTGCCAGCAGCTCCAGTGAGCCTTCACCCCTCCACTTT	CASSSSEPSPLHF
TRBV20-1	-	TRBJ2-1	-	TGCAGTGCTAGCCGTTCCGGACTTAGGAATGAGCAGTTCTTC	CSASRSGLRNEQFF
TRBV7-9	few	TRBJ1-3	-	TGTGCCAGCAGCTCAGCGGGGCGGTTTCGAAACACCATATATTTT	CASSSAGRFRNTIYF
TRBV20-1	few	TRBJ2-5	-	TGCAGTGCTAGAGGTGGGCCCTACCAAGAGACCCAGTACTTC	CSARGGPYQETQYF
TRBV12-3/TRBV12-4	-	TRBJ2-7	TRBD1	TGTGCCAGCAGTTACCCCGGGACAGGGGCCCCCCACGAGCAGTACTTC	CASSYPGTGAPHEQYF
TRBV20-1	many	TRBJ1-1	-	TGCAGTGCTAGAGATCGGTACCGCGGCAACACTGAAGCTTTCTTT	CSARDRYRGNTEAFF
TRBV7-9	many	TRBJ2-7	-	TGTGCCAGCAGCCCAACAGGTATCTACGAGCAGTACTTC	CASSPTGIYEQYF
TRBV11-2	few	TRBJ2-7	-	TGTGCCAGCAGCTTAGCAGGCTACTCCTACGAGCAGTACTTC	CASSLAGYSYEQYF
TRBV6-1	few	TRBJ2-2	-	TGTGCCAGTCAGGCAGACGCCGGGGAGCTGTTTTTT	CASQADAGELFF
TRBV7-6	-	TRBJ1-1	-	TGTGCCAGCAGCTTAGGGGGGGGGGCGGACACTGAAGCTTTCTTT	CASSLGGGADTEAFF
TRBV28	once	TRBJ2-6	TRBD2	TGTGCCAGCAGCCTAACACCTTATTCACTAGCGGGAGGCCCTGGGGCCAACGCCCTGACTTTC	CASSLTPYSLAGGPGANALTF
TRBV5-1	-	TRBJ1-2	TRBD1	TGCGCCAGCAGCACTGGGACAGTCTTCTATGGCTACACCTTC	CASSTGTVFYGYTF
TRBV11-2	many	TRBJ2-1	-	TGTGCCAGCAGGCTCACAGGGCGCAATGAGCAGTTCTTC	CASRLTGRNEQFF
TRBV6-2/TRBV6-3	many	TRBJ1-1	-	TGTGCCAGCACTCAGGGCAGTACTGAAGCTTTCTTT	CASTQGSTEAFF
TRBV20-1	-	TRBJ2-1	-	TGCAGTGCCCGACCAACAGGGAACTCCTACAATGAGCAGCTCTTC	CSARPTGNSYNEQLF
TRBV5-1	many	TRBJ1-2	TRBD1	TGCGCCAGCAGCTTGTTACAGGGGCCCAACCTCTATGGCTACACCTTC	CASSLLQGPNLYGYTF
TRBV25-1	-	TRBJ1-2	-	TGTGCCAGCAGTGAAAGGGGTCGGGACATAAATGGCTACACCTTC	CASSERGRDINGYTF
TRBV28	many	TRBJ2-7	-	TGTGCCAGCAGTCCCGGGGCCCCCTACGAGCAGTACTTC	CASSPGAPYEQYF
TRBV7-9	-	TRBJ2-7	TRBD2	TGTGCCAGCAGCTTAAATGGACTAGTATTTGGAGAGCAGTACTTC	CASSLNGLVFGEQYF
TRBV6-1	few	TRBJ2-7	-	TGTGCCAGCAGTGTAACAGGGTTTGGCGAGCAGTACTTC	CASSVTGFGEQYF
TRBV28	many	TRBJ1-4	-	TGTGCCAGCACGACTGGCAGCCATGAAAAACTGTTTTTT	CASTTGSHEKLFF
TRBV6-1	many	TRBJ2-1	TRBD2	TGTGCCAGCAGCCCCCAACTAGCGGGAAGGAATGAGCAGTTCTTC	CASSPQLAGRNEQFF
TRBV6-2/TRBV6-3	many	TRBJ2-7	-	TGTGCCAGCAGTTACCAAAGAGGCGAGCAGTACTTC	CASSYQRGEQYF
TRBV12-3/TRBV12-4	many	TRBJ2-7	-	TGTGCCAGCAGTACGACAGCTACCTACGAGCAGTACTTC	CASSTTATYEQYF
TRBV28	many	TRBJ2-7	-	TGTGCCAGCAGTTTTAGGGCAGGGGTCTACGAGCAGTACTTC	CASSFRAGVYEQYF
TRBV5-1	few	TRBJ1-5	TRBD1	TGCGCCAGCAGTTTTGGGGACGGACAGGGGGCCCAGCATTTT	CASSFGDGQGAQHF
TRBV29-1	-	TRBJ2-3	TRBD1	TGCAGCGTTCCTGGGACAGGGGGCTTAGATACGCAGTATTTT	CSVPGTGGLDTQYF
TRBV9	few	TRBJ1-4	-	TGTGCCAGCAGCGTAGGGGGGCAGACTAATGAAAAACTGTTTTTT	CASSVGGQTNEKLFF
TRBV15	many	TRBJ2-2	TRBD2	TGTGCCACCAAAAGCGGGAGGCCAACGGCGGAGCTGTTTTTT	CATKSGRPTAELFF
TRBV5-1	few	TRBJ1-2	-	TGCGCCAGCAGGTTTGACAGGTCGAACTATGGCTACACCTTC	CASRFDRSNYGYTF
TRBV6-5	-	TRBJ1-2	-	TGTGCCAGCAGTTCGGACGGGGCCGGCTACACCTTC	CASSSDGAGYTF
TRBV5-6	few	TRBJ2-3	-	TGTGCCAGCAGCTTGGTCGCTCTAGAGACAGATACGCAGTATTTT	CASSLVALETDTQYF
TRBV20-1	-	TRBJ1-2	TRBD1	TGCAGTGCTAGAATTGGACAGGGCAAACTTACTAACTATGGCTACACCTTC	CSARIGQGKLTNYGYTF
TRBV7-9	-	TRBJ2-7	-	TGTGCCAGCATCCCCGCTCTGGTGGGGCGACTTGAGGAGCAGTACTTC	CASIPALVGRLEEQYF
TRBV12-3/TRBV12-4	few	TRBJ2-5	TRBD1	TGTGCCAGCAGTCCATACAGGGGGAAAGAGACCCAGTACTTC	CASSPYRGKETQYF
TRBV5-1	-	TRBJ1-1	-	TGCGCCAGCAGCTTGGTCGTCGCACTCTCCTCGGTCACTGAAGCTTTCTTT	CASSLVVALSSVTEAFF
TRBV10-2	-	TRBJ1-4	-	TGCGCCAGCAAGCGAGGGACCGGTCCAGAAAAACTGTTTTTT	CASKRGTGPEKLFF
TRBV2	many	TRBJ1-5	-	TGTGCCAGCAGTTGGGGGGATCAGCCCCAGCATTTT	CASSWGDQPQHF
TRBV20-1	many	TRBJ2-7	-	TGCAGTGCTAGAGGTCGTGGACTGTTTGGATCCTACGAGCAGTACTTC	CSARGRGLFGSYEQYF
TRBV6-4	-	TRBJ1-1	-	TGTGCCAGCAGGCGGGTAGACGGGAACACTGAAGCTTTCTTT	CASRRVDGNTEAFF
TRBV7-2	-	TRBJ2-1	-	TGTGCCAGCAGCTCCCTTGACCAGACTACCTACAATGAGCAGTTCTTC	CASSSLDQTTYNEQFF
TRBV25-1	-	TRBJ1-5	TRBD1	TGTGCCAGCAGTGAAACAGGGGGCAGGGGCGCCAATCAGCCCCAGCATTTT	CASSETGGRGANQPQHF
TRBV5-1	-	TRBJ2-5	-	TGCGCCAGCAGCTTCAAATGGACGGACCAAGAGACCCAGTACTTC	CASSFKWTDQETQYF
TRBV10-3	-	TRBJ2-2	-	TGTGCCATCAAAGGTCCAGGTAACACCGGGGAGCTGTTTTTT	CAIKGPGNTGELFF
TRBV28	-	TRBJ2-1	-	TGTGCCAGCAGGATCGTCACAAGGGGCTACGCACACAATGAGCAGTTCTTC	CASRIVTRGYAHNEQFF
TRBV11-2	many	TRBJ2-7	TRBD1	TGTGCCAGCAGCTCCCTACAGGGGTCGAGGTACGAGCAGTACTTC	CASSSLQGSRYEQYF
TRBV20-1	many	TRBJ1-5	-	TGCAGTGCTAGCGGCCCGGGACACTCGGGTCGCAATCAGCCCCAGCATTTT	CSASGPGHSGRNQPQHF
TRBV19	-	TRBJ2-1	TRBD1	TGTGCCAGTAGTATGGGGGGACAGGGGCTGTCGGATCCCTACAATGAGCAGTTCTTC	CASSMGGQGLSDPYNEQFF
TRBV5-6	-	TRBJ1-6	-	TGTGCCAGCAGCTTGGTGTCCGTCGGGGAATCACCCCTCCACTTT	CASSLVSVGESPLHF
TRBV28	many	TRBJ1-5	-	TGTGCCAGCAGTTTACCACCCCGGGGGCGCGGCAATCAGCCCCAGCATTTT	CASSLPPRGRGNQPQHF